A selection of T cell receptor beta chains follows, all from one sample in a study of cytomegalovirus exposure and HLA in healthy donors. The repertoire was sequenced with immunoSEQ multiplex PCR; TCRdb's copy has only in-frame clones and lacks some. The sample records around 200,000 clones, roughly 80% being singletons. Sequencing was done on a sample of PBMCs. These receptors were obtained from a man in his forties in good health and CMV-seronegative. Both conserved end residues are part of each CDR3. The D gene is left open where the match is weak. The listing skips clone size in some rows; elsewhere it reads once, few, many or a size class.

d_call: TRBD2; v_call: TRBV11-2; clone_size: -; j_call: TRBJ2-7; cdr3_aa: CASSRTSGRIPWEQYF; cdr3_nt: TGTGCCAGCAGCCGAACTAGCGGGAGGATTCCCTGGGAGCAGTACTTC
d_call: -; v_call: TRBV4-1; clone_size: once; j_call: TRBJ2-7; cdr3_aa: CASSQEPGSYEQYF; cdr3_nt: TGCGCCAGCAGCCAAGAACCAGGCTCCTACGAGCAGTACTTC
d_call: TRBD1; v_call: TRBV30; clone_size: -; j_call: TRBJ2-7; cdr3_aa: CASKVGQGYEQYF; cdr3_nt: TGTGCCTCAAAGGTAGGACAGGGCTACGAGCAGTACTTC
d_call: -; v_call: TRBV10-3; clone_size: -; j_call: TRBJ2-1; cdr3_aa: CAISRVGEQFF; cdr3_nt: TGTGCCATCTCCCGGGTGGGTGAGCAGTTCTTC
d_call: TRBD2; v_call: TRBV5-1; clone_size: -; j_call: TRBJ2-5; cdr3_aa: CASSPGTSGGLWETQYF; cdr3_nt: TGCGCCAGCAGCCCGGGGACTAGCGGGGGGCTCTGGGAGACCCAGTACTTC
d_call: -; v_call: TRBV7-2; clone_size: -; j_call: TRBJ2-7; cdr3_aa: CASSTQPGSHYEQYF; cdr3_nt: TGTGCCAGCAGCACTCAGCCGGGTTCACACTACGAGCAGTACTTC
d_call: -; v_call: TRBV19; clone_size: -; j_call: TRBJ1-4; cdr3_aa: CASRTAANTLGTNEKLFF; cdr3_nt: TGTGCCAGTAGAACGGCGGCCAACACTCTGGGAACTAATGAAAAACTGTTTTTT
d_call: -; v_call: TRBV2; clone_size: -; j_call: TRBJ2-4; cdr3_aa: CASSRVGGKNIQYF; cdr3_nt: TGTGCCAGCAGCAGGGTGGGGGGCAAAAACATTCAGTACTTC
d_call: -; v_call: TRBV7-2; clone_size: -; j_call: TRBJ2-2; cdr3_aa: CASKGLRNTGELFF; cdr3_nt: TGTGCCAGCAAGGGACTGAGGAACACCGGGGAGCTGTTTTTT
d_call: -; v_call: TRBV4-1; clone_size: -; j_call: TRBJ2-1; cdr3_aa: CASSQVPGESEQFF; cdr3_nt: TGCGCCAGCAGCCAGGTGCCAGGGGAGAGTGAGCAGTTCTTC
d_call: -; v_call: TRBV4-2; clone_size: once; j_call: TRBJ2-7; cdr3_aa: CASSQESGYEQYF; cdr3_nt: TGTGCCAGCAGCCAAGAGTCGGGGTACGAGCAGTACTTC
d_call: -; v_call: TRBV5-4; clone_size: -; j_call: TRBJ2-7; cdr3_aa: CASSLNTPYEQYF; cdr3_nt: TGTGCCAGCAGCTTGAACACCCCCTACGAGCAGTACTTC
d_call: -; v_call: TRBV4-3; clone_size: -; j_call: TRBJ2-1; cdr3_aa: CASSQDRATGTYNEQFF; cdr3_nt: TGCGCCAGCAGCCAAGATCGAGCCACCGGGACCTACAATGAGCAGTTCTTC
d_call: -; v_call: TRBV7-2; clone_size: few; j_call: TRBJ2-1; cdr3_aa: CASSFNLQSSYNEQFF; cdr3_nt: TGTGCCAGCAGCTTTAACTTACAGAGCTCCTACAATGAGCAGTTCTTC